This entry lists 32 T cell receptor beta chains sequenced from one sample in a study of shared clonotypes between healthy human individuals. Profiled with immunoSEQ multiplex PCR; TCRdb holds only in-frame clones, not every one. This sample yields about 990,000 clones, of which roughly 74% are seen a single time; 0.61% belongs to the top ten. Sequencing was performed on memory CD4+ T cells from PBMCs. Subset meaning: CD45RA-negative fraction. The source is a man aged 18-30 years in good health. Some clones in this sample may be carry-over from other donors' samples.

The rearrangement uses TRBV18 and TRBJ2-5; D not certain. V dropped 1 base and J dropped 1 base, with 10 bases sitting between them. The CDR3 loop spans 15 amino acids. Germline V gene lookup returns CDR1 KGHSH and CDR2 LQKENI. As DNA, the CDR3 is TGTGCCAGCTCACCACGTTCCGTACCCCAAGAGACCCAGTACTTC. It encodes CASSPRSVPQETQYF.

This clone was picked up a small number of times. The rearrangement uses TRBV27 and TRBJ2-1; 11 bases line up with TRBD2. This CDR3 region has 23 residues. Per germline, CDR1 MNHEY and CDR2 SMNVEV (reference sequence). Losses at the gene ends were 4 bases for V and 2 bases for J; bases not matched to a gene: 25. The CDR3 bases are TGTGCCAGCAGTTCCGCCGACAGGGTCAGGACTAGCGGGTCCTTAAGCGCCTACAATGAGCAGTTCTTC. Residues: CASSSADRVRTSGSLSAYNEQFF.

The chain is built from TRBV7-9 and TRBJ2-7; D unresolved. Germline CDR1 is SEHNR and CDR2 is FQNEAQ (reference sequence). This CDR3 spans 14 amino acids. Between the trimmed V and J ends, which lost 2 bases and 2 bases, there was a span of 10 bases. The CDR3 bases are TGTGCCAGCAGCTTATATCGGCGGCCCTACGAGCAGTACTTC. Translating it yields CASSLYRRPYEQYF.

The chain is built from TRBV7-2 and TRBJ2-7; TRBD1 matches 12 bases. CDR1 is SGHTA, CDR2 FQGNSA, per germline. After removal of 5 bases from V and 7 bases from J, the junction contained 9 bases not matched to a gene. The CDR3 covers 15 residues. DNA for the CDR3: TGTGCCAGCAGCGCAAGGGGACAGGGGGCTGGTGAGCAGTACTTC. Its protein product is CASSARGQGAGEQYF. The full variable domain, with the rest looked up from reference TRBV7-2 and TRBJ2-7, is GAGVSQSPSNKVTEKGKDVELRCDPISGHTALYWYRQSLGQGLEFLIYFQGNSAPDKSGLPSDRFSAERTGGSVSTLTIQRTQQEDSAVYLCASSARGQGAGEQYFGPGTRLTVT.

As for this clone: This sample also contains other DNA sequences that code for the same CDR3. This rearrangement joins TRBV6-5 to TRBJ2-7; 9 bases fit TRBD1. This CDR3 has 15 amino acids. Germline CDR1 reads MNHEY; CDR2 reads SVGAGI. V shed 0 bases and J 4 bases; nucleotides not matched to a gene: 4. The CDR3 DNA sequence: TGTGCCAGCAGTTACTCCTTACAGGGGGCTTACGAGCAGTACTTC. Translating it yields CASSYSLQGAYEQYF.

CDR3 DNA sequence: TGCGCCAGCAGCCAAGTGGCCTTCGGGGGGACAGATACGCAGTATTTT. It is translated as CASSQVAFGGTDTQYF. This rearrangement joins TRBV4-3 to TRBJ2-3, with 7 positions matching TRBD2. Germline V gives CDR1 LGHNA, CDR2 YSLEER. This CDR3 is 16 amino acids long. The J segment lost 3 bases and the V segment lost 1 base, leaving 7 bases of the junction unmatched.

On this clone: This specimen includes other DNA sequences encoding the same CDR3. CDR3 sequence reads: CASSRQGSNQPQHF. Written as DNA, the CDR3 is TGTGCCAGCAGTCGACAGGGTAGCAATCAGCCCCAGCATTTT. The chain employs TRBV2 and TRBJ1-5, with 7 bases matching TRBD1. V lost 5 bases, J lost 0 bases, and 1 base stayed unmatched. Germline CDR1 reads SNHLY; CDR2 reads FYNNEI. The CDR3 sequence is 14 residues long.

The J gene is TRBJ1-2, the V gene TRBV4-3; 7 bases are shared with TRBD1. Germline assignment: CDR1 LGHNA and CDR2 YSLEER. The V and J ends lost 1 base and 8 bases, in that order; junction bases with no gene match: 19. The CDR3 contains 18 residues. CDR3 residues: CASSQASFLQGLSKGYTF. DNA for the CDR3: TGCGCCAGCAGCCAAGCCTCTTTTTTACAGGGGCTTTCGAAAGGCTACACCTTC.

This sequence joins TRBV9 and TRBJ2-5; a possible D gene is TRBD2 (6 bases). The CDR3 consists of 14 residues. V dropped 0 bases and J dropped 5 bases, with 11 bases sitting between them. The germline V gene has CDR1 SGDLS and CDR2 YYNGEE. The CDR3, as DNA: TGTGCCAGCAGCGTAGTCGGGAGTGGGGAGACCCAGTACTTC. Amino acid sequence: CASSVVGSGETQYF.

The chain carries TRBV6-1 and TRBJ2-7; tentatively, D is TRBD1 (5 bases). Trimming pared 0 bases from V and 3 bases from J, leaving 12 bases between. CDR1 is MNHNS and CDR2 is SASEGT in the germline V gene. The CDR3 contains 15 residues. DNA for the CDR3: TGTGCCAGCAGTGAAGCTGGGCAGGGAATCTACGAGCAGTACTTC. It translates to CASSEAGQGIYEQYF.

This chain uses TRBV4-1 with TRBJ1-2; 10 bases fit TRBD1. CDR3 length: 17 residues. Germline V gives CDR1 MGHRA, CDR2 YSYEKL. Germline trimming cut 0 bases from V and 3 bases from J; bases unmatched to any gene: 7. The chain's CDR3 is CASSQEPAGQGYYGYTF. The CDR3 nucleotides read TGCGCCAGCAGCCAAGAGCCTGCGGGACAGGGGTACTATGGCTACACCTTC.

The CDR3 here is CASSFGLTGNEQFF. CDR3 in DNA: TGTGCCAGCAGCTTTGGTTTAACGGGAAATGAGCAGTTCTTC. V gene TRBV7-9 combines with J gene TRBJ2-1; a possible D gene is TRBD2 (5 bases). The V gene's germline CDR1 is SEHNR and CDR2 FQNEAQ (reference sequence). Trimming took 3 bases from V and 7 from J, leaving 13 bases between them. The CDR3 consists of 14 residues.

The chain recombines TRBV5-4 with TRBJ2-6; 7 bases are shared with TRBD1. The CDR3 spans 17 residues. Germline V gene sequence: CDR1 SGHNT, CDR2 YYREEE (reference sequence). J was trimmed by 4 bases and V by 1 base; bases with no gene match: 8. The chain's CDR3 is CASSLKTGNMGANVLTF. In DNA, the CDR3 is TGTGCCAGCAGCTTGAAGACAGGGAATATGGGGGCCAACGTCCTGACTTTC. Variable domain in full (rest from reference TRBV5-4 and TRBJ2-6): ETGVTQSPTHLIKTRGQQVTLRCSSQSGHNTVSWYQQALGQGPQFIFQYYREEENGRGNFPPRFSGLQFPNYSSELNVNALELDDSALYLCASSLKTGNMGANVLTFGAGSRLTVL.

The chain recombines TRBV19 with TRBJ1-1; weak D call: TRBD1 (5 bases). The CDR3 extends over 13 amino acids. Trimming took off 3 bases at V and 8 bases at J, with 13 bases between the two ends. Germline assignment: CDR1 LNHDA and CDR2 SQIVND (reference sequence). The CDR3 region has the DNA TGTGCCAGTAGTATCGGCCAGGGACCGGAAGCTTTCTTT. This sequence encodes CASSIGQGPEAFF.

With regard to this clone: The same CDR3 arises from other DNA sequences in this sample as well. The chain uses TRBV20-1 and TRBJ2-3, with a possible D match to TRBD2 (5 bases). The CDR3 loop spans 11 amino acids. With 5 bases removed from V and 6 bases from J, the gap between germline ends came to 9 bases. CDR1 and CDR2 from the germline V gene are DFQATT and SNEGSKA (reference sequence). This CDR3 reads CSASTGDTQYF. CDR3 in DNA: TGCAGTGCTTCCACGGGGGATACGCAGTATTTT.

The gene calls are TRBV11-3 and TRBJ1-1; possible D gene TRBD1, 5 bases. The CDR3 runs 14 residues. Trimming shortened V by 1 base and J by 5 bases, and 11 bases separated the two germline ends. Germline lookup yields CDR1 SGHNT and CDR2 YENEEA. This CDR3 is CASSLVTGGTEAFF. The CDR3 bases are TGTGCCAGCAGCTTAGTTACGGGGGGAACTGAAGCTTTCTTT.

The V and J genes are TRBV28 and TRBJ1-1; tentative D call: TRBD1 (5 bases). Germline V gene sequence: CDR1 MDHEN, CDR2 SYDVKM. This CDR3 has 15 amino acids. The V end was cut by 3 bases, the J end by 6 bases, with 17 bases between. The CDR3 loop reads CASSLLNVREAEAFF. In DNA, the CDR3 is TGTGCCAGCAGTTTGTTGAACGTCAGGGAGGCTGAAGCTTTCTTT.

This chain links TRBV5-1 with TRBJ1-2; 12 bases are a match to TRBD1. CDR3 size: 18 residues. The trim removed 4 bases at V and 3 bases at J, leaving 13 bases unmatched. Germline V lookup: CDR1 SGHRS, CDR2 YFSETQ. The CDR3, as DNA: TGCGCCAGCAGCCCTCACCCGGGACAGGGGGCTGTTGACTATGGCTACACCTTC. Translated, it gives CASSPHPGQGAVDYGYTF.

The genes are TRBV5-6 and TRBJ1-3; D remains unclear. With 0 bases removed from V and 0 bases from J, the gap between germline ends came to 7 bases. Germline CDR1 and CDR2: SGHDT and YYEEEE. The CDR3 runs 15 residues. The DNA of the CDR3 is TGTGCCAGCAGCTTGGGACATTACTCTGGAAACACCATATATTTT. Amino acids: CASSLGHYSGNTIYF.

CDR3 nucleotides: TGTGCCAGTAGTATAGAAGATCAGCCCCAGCATTTT. It yields the protein CASSIEDQPQHF. The chain employs TRBV19 and TRBJ1-5; D not certain. V was clipped by 0 bases and J by 5 bases, with 2 bases between them. This CDR3 spans 12 amino acids. CDR1 is LNHDA and CDR2 is SQIVND in the germline V gene (reference sequence).

A few counts support this clone. The gene calls are TRBV5-8 and TRBJ2-1; tentative D call: TRBD2 (6 bases). Germline-derived CDR1 and CDR2 are SGHTS and YDEGEE. The CDR3 covers 14 residues. The chain's CDR3 is CASGVTVSYNEQFF. The CDR3 nucleotides are TGTGCTTCGGGGGTCACGGTCTCCTACAATGAGCAGTTCTTC.

This clone was recorded once. The chain uses TRBV7-9 and TRBJ2-7; D possibly matches TRBD1 or TRBD2 (5 bases each). This CDR3 is built from 14 residues. CDR1 and CDR2 (germline): SEHNR, FQNEAQ (reference sequence). Trimming cost V 0 bases and J 3 bases, with 9 bases left between them. CDR3 DNA: TGTGCCAGCAGCTTAGCTTCGAGGGGCTACGAGCAGTACTTC. Translation: CASSLASRGYEQYF.

This sequence joins TRBV11-3 and TRBJ2-7; D gene ambiguous. CDR3 length: 13 residues. V was shortened by 5 bases and J by 7 bases, with 15 bases between the two germline ends. Germline CDR1 and CDR2: SGHNT and YENEEA. The CDR3 spells CASSQLTAAEQYF. CDR3 bases: TGTGCCAGCAGCCAATTGACCGCGGCAGAGCAGTACTTC.

The sample holds many counts of this clone. The V and J genes are TRBV11-2 and TRBJ2-2; no definite D call. V was cut by 0 bases and J by 5 bases, with 4 bases left in between. This CDR3 comprises 13 residues. From germline, CDR1 is SGHAT and CDR2 FQNNGV. CDR3 sequence: CASSLERTGELFF. The CDR3 DNA reads TGTGCCAGCAGCTTAGAGAGGACCGGGGAGCTGTTTTTT.

The V call is TRBV5-1, the J call TRBJ2-2; D unclear. CDR1 is SGHRS, CDR2 YFSETQ, per germline. The germline V and J ends were trimmed by 1 base and 4 bases, with 23 bases remaining between them. CDR3 length: 19 amino acids. CDR3 nucleotide sequence: TGCGCCAGCAGCTTGCCTTTGCTGCCAGGTGAGTCGATCACCGGGGAGCTGTTTTTT. This gives the protein CASSLPLLPGESITGELFF.

The chain recombines TRBV27 with TRBJ1-4, with D perhaps TRBD1 (6 bases). Germline CDR1 and CDR2: MNHEY and SMNVEV (reference sequence). The CDR3 contains 18 residues. V was pared by 4 bases and J by 7 bases, with 25 bases between. The CDR3 DNA reads TGTGCCAGCAGTTACTTTTACAATTGGGACACCAGGGCTGAAAAACTGTTTTTT. It yields the protein CASSYFYNWDTRAEKLFF.

The gene calls are TRBV18 and TRBJ2-3; D is ambiguous. The CDR3 length is 14 residues. Germline V CDR1 and CDR2: KGHSH, LQKENI. V gave up 2 bases and J gave up 2 bases, with 8 bases separating them. CDR3 coding DNA: TGTGCCAGCTCACCAGTTCACCCCACAGATACGCAGTATTTT. Residues: CASSPVHPTDTQYF.

The V gene is TRBV28, the J gene TRBJ2-3; 8 positions agree with TRBD2. Looked up from germline, CDR1 is MDHEN and CDR2 is SYDVKM. The junction had 4 bases not matched to a gene; V was cut back by 8 bases and J by 0 bases. The CDR3 consists of 14 residues. CDR3 sequence: CASLSGGSTDTQYF. The CDR3 DNA is TGTGCCAGCCTAAGCGGGGGAAGCACAGATACGCAGTATTTT.

Only one count was recorded for this clone. The chain combines TRBV28 with TRBJ2-1; D possibly corresponds to TRBD1 (6 bases). Germline V lookup: CDR1 MDHEN, CDR2 SYDVKM. The CDR3 is 15 residues long. Deletions cut 2 bases from V and 7 bases from J, with 15 bases between. The DNA for the CDR3 is TGTGCCAGCAGTTTAGGGAAATTACAGGGAAATGAGCAGTTCTTC. Amino acids: CASSLGKLQGNEQFF. The variable domain in full, with the rest retrieved from reference TRBV28 and TRBJ2-1, is DVKVTQSSRYLVKRTGEKVFLECVQDMDHENMFWYRQDPGLGLRLIYFSYDVKMKEKGDIPEGYSVSREKKERFSLILESASTNQTSMYLCASSLGKLQGNEQFFGPGTRLTVL.

The chain couples TRBV7-9 to TRBJ2-5; possible D gene TRBD2, 7 bases. This CDR3 is built from 14 residues. Per germline, CDR1 SEHNR and CDR2 FQNEAQ (reference sequence). The germline V and J ends were trimmed by 2 bases and 7 bases, with 14 bases remaining between them. The CDR3 protein is CASSLTRGGGTQYF. The CDR3, as DNA: TGTGCCAGCAGCTTAACCAGGGGAGGGGGGACCCAGTACTTC.

Concerning this clone: Other DNA sequences in the sample encode the same CDR3. The genes are TRBV7-8 and TRBJ2-5; D is uncertain. This CDR3 is 13 amino acids long. V gave up 1 base and J gave up 4 bases, with 7 bases separating them. Germline V lookup: CDR1 SGHVS, CDR2 FQNEAQ. DNA for the CDR3: TGTGCCAGCAGCTTAGGCGTAGGAGAGACCCAGTACTTC. The encoded protein is CASSLGVGETQYF.

About this clone itself: In the same sample, other DNA sequences code for this CDR3. This chain uses TRBV29-1 with TRBJ2-3; D is uncertain. This CDR3 contains 10 residues. Trimming removed 4 bases at V and 3 bases at J, with 2 bases between. Germline lookup yields CDR1 SQVTM and CDR2 ANQGSEA. CDR3 sequence reads: CSVGTDTQYF. CDR3 sequence (DNA): TGCAGCGTTGGAACAGATACGCAGTATTTT.